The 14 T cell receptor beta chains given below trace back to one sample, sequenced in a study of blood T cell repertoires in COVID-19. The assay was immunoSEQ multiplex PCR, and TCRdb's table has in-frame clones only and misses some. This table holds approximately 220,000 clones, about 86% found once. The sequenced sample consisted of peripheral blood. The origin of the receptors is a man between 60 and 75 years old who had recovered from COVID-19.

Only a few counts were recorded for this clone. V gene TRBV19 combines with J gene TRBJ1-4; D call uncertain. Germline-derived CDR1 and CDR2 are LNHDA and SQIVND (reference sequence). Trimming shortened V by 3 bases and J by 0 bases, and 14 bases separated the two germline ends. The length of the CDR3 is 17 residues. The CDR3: CASSIYSLGATNEKLFF. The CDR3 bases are TGTGCCAGTAGTATTTACTCTTTAGGAGCAACTAATGAAAAACTGTTTTTT.

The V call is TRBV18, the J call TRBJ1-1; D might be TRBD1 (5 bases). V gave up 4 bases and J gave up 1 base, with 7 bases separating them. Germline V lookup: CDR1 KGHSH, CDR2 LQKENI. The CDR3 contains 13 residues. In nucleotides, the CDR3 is TGTGCCAGCTCACTCGACAGGAACACTGAAGCTTTCTTT. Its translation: CASSLDRNTEAFF. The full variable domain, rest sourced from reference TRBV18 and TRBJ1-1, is NAGVMQNPRHLVRRRGQEARLRCSPMKGHSHVYWYRQLPEEGLKFMVYLQKENIIDESGMPKERFSAEFPKEGPSILRIQQVVRGDSAAYFCASSLDRNTEAFFGQGTRLTVV.

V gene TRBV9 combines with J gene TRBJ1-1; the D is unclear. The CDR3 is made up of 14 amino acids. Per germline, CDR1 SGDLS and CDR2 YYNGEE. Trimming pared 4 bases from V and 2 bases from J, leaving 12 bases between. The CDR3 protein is CASSPEVGNTEAFF. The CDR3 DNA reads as TGTGCCAGCAGCCCCGAGGTGGGTAACACTGAAGCTTTCTTT.

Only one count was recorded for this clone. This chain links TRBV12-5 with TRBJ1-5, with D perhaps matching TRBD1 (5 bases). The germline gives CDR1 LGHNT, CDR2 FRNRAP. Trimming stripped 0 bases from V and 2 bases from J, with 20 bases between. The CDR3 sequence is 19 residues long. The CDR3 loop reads CASGLVRGSTDRGNQPQHF. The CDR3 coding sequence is TGTGCTAGTGGTTTGGTAAGGGGTTCGACCGATCGAGGCAATCAGCCCCAGCATTTT.

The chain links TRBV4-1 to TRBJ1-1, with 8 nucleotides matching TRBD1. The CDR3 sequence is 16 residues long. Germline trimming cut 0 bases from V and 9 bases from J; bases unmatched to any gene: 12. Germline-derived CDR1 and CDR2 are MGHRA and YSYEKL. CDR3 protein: CASSQDRGADRVKAFF. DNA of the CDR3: TGCGCCAGCAGCCAAGATCGAGGCGCGGACAGGGTAAAAGCTTTCTTT.

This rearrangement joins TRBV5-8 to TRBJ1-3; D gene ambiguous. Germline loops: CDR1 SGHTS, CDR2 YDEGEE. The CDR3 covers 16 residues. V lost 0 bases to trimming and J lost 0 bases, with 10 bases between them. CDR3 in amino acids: CASSLVGPHSGNTIYF. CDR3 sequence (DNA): TGTGCCAGCAGCTTGGTGGGCCCACACTCTGGAAACACCATATATTTT.

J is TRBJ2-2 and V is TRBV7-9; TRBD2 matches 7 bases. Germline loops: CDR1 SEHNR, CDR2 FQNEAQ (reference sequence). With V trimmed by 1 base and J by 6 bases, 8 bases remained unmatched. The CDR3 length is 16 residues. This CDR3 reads CASSLDEAGRAGELFF. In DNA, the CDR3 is TGTGCCAGCAGCTTAGACGAAGCGGGGCGAGCCGGGGAGCTGTTTTTT.

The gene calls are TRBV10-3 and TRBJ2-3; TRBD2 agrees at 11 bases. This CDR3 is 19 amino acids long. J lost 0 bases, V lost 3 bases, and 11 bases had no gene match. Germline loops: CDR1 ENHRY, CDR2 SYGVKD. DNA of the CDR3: TGTGCCATCAGTGAAGTGACTAGCGGGACTTCGGCTAGCACAGATACGCAGTATTTT. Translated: CAISEVTSGTSASTDTQYF.

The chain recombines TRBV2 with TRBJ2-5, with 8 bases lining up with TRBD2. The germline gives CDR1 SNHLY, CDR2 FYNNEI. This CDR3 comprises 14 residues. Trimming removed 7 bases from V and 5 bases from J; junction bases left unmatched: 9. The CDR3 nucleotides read TGTGCCAGCAAACTCGATAGCGGGGTGGAGACCCAGTACTTC. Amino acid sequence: CASKLDSGVETQYF.

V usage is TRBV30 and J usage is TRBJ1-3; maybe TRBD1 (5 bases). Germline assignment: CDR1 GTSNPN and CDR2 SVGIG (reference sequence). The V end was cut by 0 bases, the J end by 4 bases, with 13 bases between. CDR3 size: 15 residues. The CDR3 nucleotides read TGTGCCTGGAGTGTAGGGCAGGGAATGGGAAACACCATATATTTT. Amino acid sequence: CAWSVGQGMGNTIYF.

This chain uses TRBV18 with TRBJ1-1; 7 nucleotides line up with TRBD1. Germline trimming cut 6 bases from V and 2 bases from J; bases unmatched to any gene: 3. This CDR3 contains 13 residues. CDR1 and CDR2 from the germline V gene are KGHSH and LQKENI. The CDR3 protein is CASSRDSNTEAFF. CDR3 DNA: TGTGCCAGCTCCCGGGACAGCAACACTGAAGCTTTCTTT. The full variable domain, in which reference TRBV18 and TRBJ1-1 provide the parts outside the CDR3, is NAGVMQNPRHLVRRRGQEARLRCSPMKGHSHVYWYRQLPEEGLKFMVYLQKENIIDESGMPKERFSAEFPKEGPSILRIQQVVRGDSAAYFCASSRDSNTEAFFGQGTRLTVV.

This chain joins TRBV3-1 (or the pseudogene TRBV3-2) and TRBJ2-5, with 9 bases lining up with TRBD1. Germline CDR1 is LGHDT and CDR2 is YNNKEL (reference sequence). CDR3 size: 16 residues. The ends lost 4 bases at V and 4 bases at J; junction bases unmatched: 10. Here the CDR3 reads CASSPRTGVLGETQYF. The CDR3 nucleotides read TGTGCCAGCAGCCCCAGGACAGGGGTTTTGGGAGAGACCCAGTACTTC.

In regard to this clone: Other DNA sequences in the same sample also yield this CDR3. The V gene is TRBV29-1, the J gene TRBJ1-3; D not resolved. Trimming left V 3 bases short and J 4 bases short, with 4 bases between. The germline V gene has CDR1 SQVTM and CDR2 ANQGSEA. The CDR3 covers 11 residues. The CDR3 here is CSVERGNTIYF. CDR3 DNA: TGCAGCGTTGAGAGGGGAAACACCATATATTTT.

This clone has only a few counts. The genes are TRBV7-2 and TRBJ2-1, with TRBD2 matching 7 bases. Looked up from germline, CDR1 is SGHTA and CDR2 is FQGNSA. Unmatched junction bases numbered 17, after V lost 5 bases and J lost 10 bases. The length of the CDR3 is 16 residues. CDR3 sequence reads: CASSTQLFGGVAEQFF. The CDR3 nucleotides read TGTGCCAGCAGCACGCAATTGTTTGGGGGGGTAGCGGAGCAGTTCTTC.